This T cell receptor beta chain was sequenced for a study of graft-versus-host responses after intestinal transplantation. Study-wide background: Transplantation in recipients was multivisceral, liver-intestinal, or isolated intestinal.

Trimming took off 2 bases at V and 1 base at J, with 15 bases between the two ends. CDR3 length: 16 residues. CDR1 is KGHSH, CDR2 LQKENI, per germline. The data were produced by immunoSEQ multiplex PCR, yet TCRdb's version contains in-frame clones alone and is incomplete. The sample shows 15,000 to 20,000 clones, about 38% of them seen only once. Labeling with CFSE marked around 200,000 responder cells, which were plated with around 200,000 irradiated, violet-dye-labeled stimulator cells. After mixed lymphocyte reaction, dividing CD4+ and CD8+ responder T cells were sorted. The receptor's source is a human patient who received an intestinal transplant. The J gene is TRBJ2-7, the V gene TRBV18; TRBD2 might be the D (6 bases). The specimen comprised alloreactive CD4+ T cells from a mixed lymphocyte reaction culture, sampled before intestinal transplant. Described subset: CFSE-low proliferating T cells sorted from roughly 6-day pre-transplant mixed lymphocyte reaction (GvH or HvG direction). CDR3 sequence reads: CASSPGRVRDSYEQYF. The CDR3 nucleotides are TGTGCCAGCTCACCAGGGAGAGTGCGGGATTCCTACGAGCAGTACTTC.